The sequence of this T cell receptor (beta chain) was determined in a study of blood T cell repertoires in COVID-19. Study at large: The United States, Italy and Spain provided the acute and convalescent COVID-19 samples.

Profiled with immunoSEQ multiplex PCR; TCRdb holds only in-frame clones, not every one. The top ten clones hold 14% of a sample with about 190,000 clones, about 86% of them seen once. With 0 bases removed from V and 0 bases from J, the gap between germline ends came to 4 bases. The CDR3 extends over 14 amino acids. CDR1 and CDR2 from the germline V gene are SGHNT and YYREEE (reference sequence). The chain links TRBV5-4 to TRBJ1-3; D is unresolved. The sample was peripheral blood. This clonotype originated in a man younger than 40 with active or convalescent COVID-19. CDR3 nucleotides: TGTGCCAGCAGCTTGGACTTCTCTGGAAACACCATATATTTT. It codes for CASSLDFSGNTIYF.